Below are 20 T cell receptor beta chains sequenced from a single sample in a study of T cells in Graves' hyperthyroidism and ophthalmopathy. RNA transcripts gave rise to amplified TCR beta CDR3 regions. The study used the HTBI primer set for a first-round RT-PCR of the TCR CDR3. TCRdb itself ran the multiplex PCR reads through MiXCR, one entry per CDR3 protein. This repertoire shows more than 600,000 distinct CDR3 sequences, about 16% found once; its top ten account for roughly 8%. Material: blood. The source is a young man with Graves' hyperthyroidism.

This chain connects TRBV20-1 to TRBJ2-5, with 16 bases lining up with TRBD2. V shed 8 bases, J shed 5 bases, and the junction held 20 bases outside the gene matches. The germline CDR1 and CDR2 sequences are DFQATT and SNEGSKA (reference sequence). The CDR3 consists of 19 residues. The CDR3 DNA is TGCAGTTCTTCACGGGACCCGGGACTAGCGGGAGGGCCACGGGAGACCCAGTACTTC. Translated, it gives CSSSRDPGLAGGPRETQYF.

This clonotype has at least ten counts. V and J are TRBV20-1 and TRBJ2-3; a weak D match, TRBD2 (6 bases). From germline, CDR1 is DFQATT and CDR2 SNEGSKA (reference sequence). Trimming took 1 base from V and 6 from J, leaving 20 bases between them. This CDR3 comprises 16 residues. CDR3 in DNA: TGCAGTGCTAGAGGCAGAGCGGCCCTCCGGGAGGATACGCAGTATTTT. Residues: CSARGRAALREDTQYF.

The gene calls are TRBV30 and TRBJ1-2; unclear D gene. The CDR3 totals 11 residues. Trimming shortened V by 3 bases and J by 4 bases, and 6 bases separated the two germline ends. The germline gives CDR1 GTSNPN, CDR2 SVGIG (reference sequence). The CDR3 coding sequence is TGTGCCTGGAGGGAGTCCTATGGCTACACCTTC. It yields the protein CAWRESYGYTF.

This clonotype occurred a few times. V is TRBV25-1 and J is TRBJ2-5; D tentatively reads TRBD1 or TRBD2 (6 bases each). The germline V gene encodes CDR1 MGHDK and CDR2 SYGVNS. This CDR3 is 14 amino acids long. Trimming removed 2 bases at V and 1 base at J, with 8 bases between. The CDR3 bases are TGTGCCAGCAGTGAAGAGGGGGGCCAAGAGACCCAGTACTTC. Its translation is CASSEEGGQETQYF.

This clonotype was seen only a few times. The genes are TRBV10-1 and TRBJ2-1, with TRBD1 matching over 11 bases. Germline V gene lookup returns CDR1 WNHNN and CDR2 SYGVQD (reference sequence). Trimming cost V 4 bases and J 6 bases; bases outside gene matches: 8. This CDR3 contains 16 residues. The CDR3 sequence: CASSALPGQGGNEQFF. CDR3 DNA sequence: TGCGCCAGCAGTGCCCTACCGGGACAGGGGGGCAATGAGCAGTTCTTC.

CDR3: CASAEVWNSPLHF. In DNA, the CDR3 is TGTGCCAGCGCAGAGGTGTGGAATTCACCCCTCCACTTT. The V call is TRBV9, the J call TRBJ1-6; D remains unclear. Trimming removed 7 bases from V and 7 bases from J, with 12 bases in between. CDR3 length: 13 amino acids. Per the germline V gene, CDR1 is SGDLS and CDR2 is YYNGEE.

There are many counts of this clonotype. The CDR3 region is CASSFASGSSYEQYF. In DNA, the CDR3 is TGTGCCAGCAGTTTCGCGAGCGGGAGTTCCTACGAGCAGTACTTC. The genes are TRBV27 and TRBJ2-7; 8 bases are shared with TRBD2. V shed 3 bases, J shed 1 base, and the junction held 5 bases outside the gene matches. Germline CDR1 reads MNHEY; CDR2 reads SMNVEV (reference sequence). This CDR3 has 15 amino acids.

This clonotype was found a few times. The rearrangement uses TRBV3-1 and TRBJ2-3; maybe TRBD2 (5 bases). V dropped 8 bases and J dropped 5 bases, with 17 bases sitting between them. The CDR3 runs to 14 residues. Germline assignment: CDR1 LGHDT and CDR2 YNNKEL (reference sequence). The CDR3 sequence: CASAGSNEGDTQYF. The CDR3 DNA sequence: TGTGCCAGCGCCGGGTCAAACGAGGGAGATACGCAGTATTTT.

This clonotype was detected only a few times. V is TRBV15 and J is TRBJ2-7, with 10 bases aligning to TRBD1. The ends lost 2 bases at V and 0 bases at J; junction bases unmatched: 13. This CDR3 contains 19 residues. The germline CDR1 and CDR2 sequences are LNHNV and YYDKDF (reference sequence). The CDR3 DNA follows: TGTGCCACCAGCAGAATATTCGGGACAGGGGCATTAAGCTCCTACGAGCAGTACTTC. Residues: CATSRIFGTGALSSYEQYF.

This chain connects TRBV5-1 to TRBJ2-4; D is ambiguous. Trimming removed 4 bases at V and 5 bases at J, with 19 bases between. CDR1 and CDR2 from the germline V gene are SGHRS and YFSETQ. CDR3 length equals 16 residues. The CDR3 spells CASSAPHLAGENIQYF. The CDR3 nucleotides are TGCGCCAGCAGCGCCCCACACCTCGCTGGGGAAAACATTCAGTACTTC.

The table lists this clonotype with many counts. The chain combines TRBV30 with TRBJ2-7; D unclear. Trimming left V 7 bases short and J 3 bases short, with 16 bases between. Germline CDR1 and CDR2: GTSNPN and SVGIG (reference sequence). The CDR3 spans 13 residues. CDR3 coding DNA: TGTGCCTTATCGGACCCCTCTCGCTACGAGCAGTACTTC. This encodes CALSDPSRYEQYF.

This clonotype was recorded at least ten times. J is TRBJ2-7 and V is TRBV28; possibly TRBD1 for D (6 bases). Germline loops: CDR1 MDHEN, CDR2 SYDVKM. Deletions cut 5 bases from V and 8 bases from J, with 22 bases between. This CDR3 is 15 amino acids long. CDR3 in amino acids: CASSPRSTGRAKQYF. CDR3 DNA: TGTGCCAGCAGTCCCCGGAGCACAGGGAGAGCGAAGCAGTACTTC.

This clonotype came up once. The chain has TRBV30 and TRBJ2-4, with 14 positions matching TRBD2. CDR1 and CDR2 from the germline V gene are GTSNPN and SVGIG (reference sequence). J was trimmed by 3 bases and V by 2 bases; bases with no gene match: 9. The CDR3 spans 18 residues. CDR3 amino acids: CAWSLGLAGGRYKNIQYF. CDR3 nucleotide sequence: TGTGCCTGGAGTCTAGGACTAGCGGGAGGACGCTACAAAAACATTCAGTACTTC.

This clonotype was seen a handful of times. The chain links TRBV13 to TRBJ2-7; 8 nucleotides align to TRBD2. Germline CDR1 and CDR2: PRHDT and FYEKMQ (reference sequence). The CDR3 length is 18 residues. Unmatched junction bases numbered 17, after V lost 5 bases and J lost 2 bases. The CDR3 sequence: CASSATGTRLSQTYEQYF. CDR3 DNA sequence: TGTGCCAGCAGCGCAACCGGGACTAGGTTGTCCCAGACCTACGAGCAGTACTTC.

The J gene is TRBJ2-7, the V gene TRBV7-9, with D possibly TRBD2 on 5 matching bases. V lost 3 bases to trimming and J lost 2 bases, with 11 bases between them. There are 14 residues in the CDR3. Germline lookup yields CDR1 SEHNR and CDR2 FQNEAQ (reference sequence). The CDR3 region is CASSLSGVPYEQYF. CDR3 sequence (DNA): TGTGCCAGCAGCTTGAGCGGTGTCCCCTACGAGCAGTACTTC.

Only a few counts were recorded for this clonotype. The chain has TRBV2 and TRBJ2-7; 7 nucleotides agree with TRBD1. The CDR3 covers 14 residues. CDR1 and CDR2 from the germline V gene are SNHLY and FYNNEI. Trimming removed 7 bases from V and 0 bases from J; junction bases left unmatched: 6. This CDR3 is CASNLDRSSYEQYF. As DNA, the CDR3 is TGTGCCAGCAACTTGGACAGGAGCTCCTACGAGCAGTACTTC.

The chain has TRBV5-1 and TRBJ2-3; weak D call: TRBD2 (5 bases). The CDR3 is 15 residues long. Germline CDR1 and CDR2: SGHRS and YFSETQ. The V end was cut by 5 bases, the J end by 0 bases, with 13 bases between. In DNA, the CDR3 is TGCGCCAGCAGTAGTAGCGAGACTAGCACAGATACGCAGTATTTT. Translation: CASSSSETSTDTQYF.

This clonotype has a handful of counts. Given a much more abundant clone one base away, this may be a read error. The chain uses TRBV28 and TRBJ2-7; 9 bases agree with TRBD1. CDR3 length equals 15 residues. Trimming removed 5 bases from V and 2 bases from J; junction bases left unmatched: 7. Germline loops: CDR1 MDHEN, CDR2 SYDVKM. CDR3 in DNA: TGTGCCAGCAGTAGATCGGGGACAGGGCCCTACGAGCAGTACTTC. This codes for CASSRSGTGPYEQYF.

The table lists this clonotype with many counts. This sequence joins TRBV18 and TRBJ2-7; the D gene is possibly TRBD2 (6 bases). Germline V CDR1 and CDR2: KGHSH, LQKENI. CDR3 length: 13 amino acids. V lost 1 base, J lost 7 bases, and 11 bases lay in between. CDR3 bases: TGTGCCAGCTCACCACAGCCGGAGGGGGAGCAGTACTTC. Translated: CASSPQPEGEQYF.

This chain joins TRBV29-1 and TRBJ2-3; 10 bases line up with TRBD2. CDR1 is SQVTM, CDR2 ANQGSEA, per germline. The CDR3 has 17 amino acids. V trimming: 0 bases; J trimming: 4 bases; junction bases outside the gene matches: 10. The CDR3 loop is CSVEDGSGRAGADTQYF. DNA for the CDR3: TGCAGCGTTGAAGATGGCAGCGGGAGGGCCGGGGCAGATACGCAGTATTTT.